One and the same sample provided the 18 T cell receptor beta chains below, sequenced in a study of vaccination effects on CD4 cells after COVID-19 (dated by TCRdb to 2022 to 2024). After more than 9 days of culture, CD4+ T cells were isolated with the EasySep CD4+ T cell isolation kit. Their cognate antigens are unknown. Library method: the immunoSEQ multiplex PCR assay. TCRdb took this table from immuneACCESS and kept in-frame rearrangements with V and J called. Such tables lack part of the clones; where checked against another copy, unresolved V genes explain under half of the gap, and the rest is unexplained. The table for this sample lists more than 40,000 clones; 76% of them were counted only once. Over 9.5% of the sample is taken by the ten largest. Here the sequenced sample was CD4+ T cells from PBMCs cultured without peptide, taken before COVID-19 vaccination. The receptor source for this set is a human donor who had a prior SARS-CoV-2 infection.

The CDR3 loop reads CASSPPGTGKETQYF. The CDR3 DNA reads as TGTGCCAGCAGCCCCCCAGGGACAGGGAAAGAGACCCAGTACTTC. The rearrangement joins TRBV9 to TRBJ2-5, with TRBD1 matching over 9 bases. V lost 4 bases, J lost 3 bases, and 7 bases stayed unmatched. The CDR3 is 15 amino acids. CDR1 is SGDLS and CDR2 is YYNGEE in the germline V gene. Supplemented by reference TRBV9 and TRBJ2-5, the full variable domain reads DSGVTQTPKHLITATGQRVTLRCSPRSGDLSVYWYQQSLDQGLQFLIQYYNGEERAKGNILERFSAQQFPDLHSELNLSSLELGDSALYFCASSPPGTGKETQYFGPGTRLLVL.

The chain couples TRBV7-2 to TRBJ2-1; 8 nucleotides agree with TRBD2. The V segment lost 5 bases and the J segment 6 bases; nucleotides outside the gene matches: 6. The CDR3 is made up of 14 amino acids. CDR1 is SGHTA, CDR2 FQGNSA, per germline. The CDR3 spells CTSSGRLATNEQFF. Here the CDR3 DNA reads TGTACCAGCAGCGGGAGACTAGCGACCAATGAGCAGTTCTTC. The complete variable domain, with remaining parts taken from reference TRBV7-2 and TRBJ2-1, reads GAGVSQSPSNKVTEKGKDVELRCDPISGHTALYWYRQSLGQGLEFLIYFQGNSAPDKSGLPSDRFSAERTGGSVSTLTIQRTQQEDSAVYLCTSSGRLATNEQFFGPGTRLTVL.

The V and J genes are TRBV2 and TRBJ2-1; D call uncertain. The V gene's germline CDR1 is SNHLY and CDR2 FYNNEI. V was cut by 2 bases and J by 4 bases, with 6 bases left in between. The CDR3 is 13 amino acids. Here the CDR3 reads CASSEYSYNEQFF. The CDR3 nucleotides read TGTGCCAGCAGTGAATACAGTTACAATGAGCAGTTCTTC.

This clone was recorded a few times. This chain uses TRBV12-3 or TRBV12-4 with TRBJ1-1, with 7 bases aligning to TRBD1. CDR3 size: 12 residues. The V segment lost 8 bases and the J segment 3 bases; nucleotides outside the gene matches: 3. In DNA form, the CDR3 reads TGTGCCAGCGGCAGGGGGGACACTGAAGCTTTCTTT. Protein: CASGRGDTEAFF.

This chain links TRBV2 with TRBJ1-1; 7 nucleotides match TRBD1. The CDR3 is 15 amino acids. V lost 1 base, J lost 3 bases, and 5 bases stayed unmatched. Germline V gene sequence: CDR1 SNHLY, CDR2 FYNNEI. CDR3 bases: TGTGCCAGCAGTGAAGACAGGGGACGGGACACTGAAGCTTTCTTT. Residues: CASSEDRGRDTEAFF. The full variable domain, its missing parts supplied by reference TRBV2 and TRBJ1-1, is EPEVTQTPSHQVTQMGQEVILRCVPISNHLYFYWYRQILGQKVEFLVSFYNNEISEKSEIFDDQFSVERPDGSNFTLKIRSTKLEDSAMYFCASSEDRGRDTEAFFGQGTRLTVV.

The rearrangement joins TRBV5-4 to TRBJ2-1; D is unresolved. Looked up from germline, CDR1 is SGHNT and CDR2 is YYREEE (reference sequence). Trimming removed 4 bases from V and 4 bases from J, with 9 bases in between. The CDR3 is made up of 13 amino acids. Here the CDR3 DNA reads TGTGCCAGCAGCCCCGTAGGTTACAATGAGCAGTTCTTC. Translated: CASSPVGYNEQFF.

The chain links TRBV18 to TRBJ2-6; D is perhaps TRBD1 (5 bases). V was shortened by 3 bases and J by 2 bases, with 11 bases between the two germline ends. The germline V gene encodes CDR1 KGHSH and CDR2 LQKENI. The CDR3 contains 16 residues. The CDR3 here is CASSPWQGTGANVLTF. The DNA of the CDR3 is TGTGCCAGCTCACCTTGGCAGGGAACTGGGGCCAACGTCCTGACTTTC.

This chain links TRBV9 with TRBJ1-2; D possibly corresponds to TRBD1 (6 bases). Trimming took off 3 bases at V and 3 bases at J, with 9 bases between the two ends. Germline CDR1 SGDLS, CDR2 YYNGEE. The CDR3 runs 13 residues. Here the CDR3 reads CASSATGYYGYTF. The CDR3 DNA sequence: TGTGCCAGCAGCGCAACAGGGTACTATGGCTACACCTTC.

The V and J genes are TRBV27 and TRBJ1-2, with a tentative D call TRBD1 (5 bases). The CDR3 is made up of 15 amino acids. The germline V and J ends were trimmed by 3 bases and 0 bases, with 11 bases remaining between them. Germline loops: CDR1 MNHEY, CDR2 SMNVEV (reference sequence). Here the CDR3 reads CASSFLGGANYGYTF. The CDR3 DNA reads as TGTGCCAGCAGTTTTTTGGGGGGTGCTAACTATGGCTACACCTTC.

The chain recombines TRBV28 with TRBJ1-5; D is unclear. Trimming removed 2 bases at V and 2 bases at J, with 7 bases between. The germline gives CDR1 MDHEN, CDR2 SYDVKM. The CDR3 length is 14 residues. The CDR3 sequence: CASSLPGGNQPQHF. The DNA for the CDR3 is TGTGCCAGCAGTTTACCTGGGGGCAATCAGCCCCAGCATTTT.

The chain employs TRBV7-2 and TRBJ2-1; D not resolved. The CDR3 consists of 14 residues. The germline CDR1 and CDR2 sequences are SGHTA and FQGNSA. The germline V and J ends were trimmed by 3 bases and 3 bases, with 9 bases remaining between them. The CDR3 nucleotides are TGTGCCAGCAGCTTTTTCTACCACTACAATGAGCAGTTCTTC. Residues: CASSFFYHYNEQFF.

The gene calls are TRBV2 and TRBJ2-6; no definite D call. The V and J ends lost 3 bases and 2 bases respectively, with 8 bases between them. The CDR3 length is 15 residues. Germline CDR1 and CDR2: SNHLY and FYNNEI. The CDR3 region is CASSEQAAGANVLTF. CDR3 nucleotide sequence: TGTGCCAGCAGTGAGCAGGCTGCTGGGGCCAACGTCCTGACTTTC.

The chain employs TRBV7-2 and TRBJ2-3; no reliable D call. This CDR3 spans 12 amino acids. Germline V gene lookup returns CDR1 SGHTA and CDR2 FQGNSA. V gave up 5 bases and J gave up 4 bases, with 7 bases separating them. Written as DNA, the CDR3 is TGTGCCAGCAGCCTACCCGCAGATACGCAGTATTTT. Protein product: CASSLPADTQYF.

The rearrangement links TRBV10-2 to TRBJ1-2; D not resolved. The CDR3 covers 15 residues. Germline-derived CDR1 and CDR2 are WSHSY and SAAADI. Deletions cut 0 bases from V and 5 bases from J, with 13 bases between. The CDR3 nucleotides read TGCGCCAGCAGTGAGTCCACAGCTACGACTTATGGCTACACCTTC. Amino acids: CASSESTATTYGYTF.

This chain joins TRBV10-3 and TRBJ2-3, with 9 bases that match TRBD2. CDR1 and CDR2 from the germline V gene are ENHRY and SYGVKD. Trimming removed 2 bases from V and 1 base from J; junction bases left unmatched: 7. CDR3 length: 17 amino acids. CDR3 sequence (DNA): TGTGCCATCAGTGAGCGCCGTTCTAGCGGGGGCACAGATACGCAGTATTTT. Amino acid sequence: CAISERRSSGGTDTQYF.

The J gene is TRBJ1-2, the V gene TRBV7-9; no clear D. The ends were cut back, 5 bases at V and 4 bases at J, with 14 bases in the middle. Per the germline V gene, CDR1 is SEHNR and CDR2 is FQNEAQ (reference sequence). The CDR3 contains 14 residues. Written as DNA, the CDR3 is TGTGCCAGCAGCCCAACCTCACAGTTCTATGGCTACACCTTC. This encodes CASSPTSQFYGYTF.

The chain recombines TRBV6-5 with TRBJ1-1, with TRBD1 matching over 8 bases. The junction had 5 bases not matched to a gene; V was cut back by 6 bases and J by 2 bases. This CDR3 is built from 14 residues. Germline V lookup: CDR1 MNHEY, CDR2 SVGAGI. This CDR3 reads CASRDRASNTEAFF. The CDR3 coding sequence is TGTGCCAGCAGGGACAGGGCCTCTAACACTGAAGCTTTCTTT.

CDR3 sequence reads: CASSQMESTEAFF. CDR3 nucleotides: TGTGCCAGCAGCCAGATGGAAAGCACTGAAGCTTTCTTT. J is TRBJ1-1 and V is TRBV9; unclear D gene. Trimming took 4 bases from V and 4 from J, leaving 11 bases between them. The germline gives CDR1 SGDLS, CDR2 YYNGEE. There are 13 residues in the CDR3.